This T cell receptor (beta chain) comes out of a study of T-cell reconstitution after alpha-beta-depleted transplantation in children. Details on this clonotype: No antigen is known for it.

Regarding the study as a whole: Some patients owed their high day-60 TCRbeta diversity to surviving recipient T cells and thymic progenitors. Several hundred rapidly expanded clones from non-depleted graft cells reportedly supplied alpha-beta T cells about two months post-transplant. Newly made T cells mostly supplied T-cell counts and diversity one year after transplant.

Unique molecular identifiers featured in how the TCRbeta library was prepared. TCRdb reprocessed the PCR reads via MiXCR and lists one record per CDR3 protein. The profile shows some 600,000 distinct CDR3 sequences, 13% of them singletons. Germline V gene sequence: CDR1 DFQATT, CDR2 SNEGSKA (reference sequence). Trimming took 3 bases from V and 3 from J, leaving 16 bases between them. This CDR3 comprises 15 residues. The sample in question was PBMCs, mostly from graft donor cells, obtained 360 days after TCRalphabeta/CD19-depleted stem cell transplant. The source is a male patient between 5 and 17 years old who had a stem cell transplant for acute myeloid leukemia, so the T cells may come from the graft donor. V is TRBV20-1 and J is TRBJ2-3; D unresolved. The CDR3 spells CSASPGQVGTDTQYF. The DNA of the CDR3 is TGCAGTGCTAGTCCTGGGCAGGTAGGAACAGATACGCAGTATTTT.